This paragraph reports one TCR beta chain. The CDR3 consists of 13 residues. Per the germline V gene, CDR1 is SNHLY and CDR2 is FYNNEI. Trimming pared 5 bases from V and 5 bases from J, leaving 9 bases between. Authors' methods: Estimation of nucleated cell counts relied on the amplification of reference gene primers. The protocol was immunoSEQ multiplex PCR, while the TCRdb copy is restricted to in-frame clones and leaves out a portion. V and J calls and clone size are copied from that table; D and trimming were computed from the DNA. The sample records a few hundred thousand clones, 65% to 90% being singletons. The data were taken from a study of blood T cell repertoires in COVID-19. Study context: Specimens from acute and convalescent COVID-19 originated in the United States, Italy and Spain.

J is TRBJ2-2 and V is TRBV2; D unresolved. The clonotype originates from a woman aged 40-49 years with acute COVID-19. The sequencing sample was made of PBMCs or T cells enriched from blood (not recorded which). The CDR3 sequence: CASSQTETGELFF. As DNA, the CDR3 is TGTGCCAGCAGTCAAACTGAGACCGGGGAGCTGTTTTTT.